The entry that follows covers one TCR beta chain sequence. TCRdb's table, derived via immunoSEQ multiplex PCR, lists solely in-frame clones and lacks some. The sample includes 250,000 to 300,000 clones, under 90% of them seen just once. The germline gives CDR1 MGHDK, CDR2 SYGVNS. Trimming removed 7 bases from V and 0 bases from J; junction bases left unmatched: 2. This CDR3 region has 13 residues. This specimen comes from a study of blood T cell repertoires in COVID-19. Self-reported history from a screening survey and questionnaire set each donor's cohort. The source is a middle-aged woman who had recovered from COVID-19. This chain connects TRBV25-1 to TRBJ1-1, with 7 bases matching TRBD1. The sample was PBMCs or T cells enriched from blood (not recorded which). The CDR3 DNA is TGTGCCAGCATTCAGGGGGTGAACACTGAAGCTTTCTTT. Translated: CASIQGVNTEAFF. Variable domain in full (rest from reference TRBV25-1 and TRBJ1-1): EADIYQTPRYLVIGTGKKITLECSQTMGHDKMYWYQQDPGMELHLIHYSYGVNSTEKGDLSSESTVSRIRTEHFPLTLESARPSHTSQYLCASIQGVNTEAFFGQGTRLTVV.